The following is a T cell receptor (beta chain) sequence with its context. It lacks a known antigen. No base quality information exists; no much larger clone differs at one position. Other DNA sequences in the same sample also yield this CDR3. At diagnosis, peripheral blood, uninvolved tumor-adjacent lung and tumor were collected and were preserved as a mix of fresh-frozen and FFPE material. For TCR repertoire profiling, the blood samples were analyzed as peripheral blood mononuclear cells. TCR beta CDR3 regions were sequenced from DNA using the immunoSEQ Assay. The authors processed their data as follows. T cell density was computed as TCR beta template counts normalized to usable DNA estimated by amplifying housekeeping genes. Richness was estimated using the preseqR package, with extrapolation to 400,000 templates for PBMC samples and to 120,000 templates for tissue samples. Clonality was calculated as one minus Pielou's evenness. To identify tissue-enriched TCRs, differential abundance testing was run on productive amino-acid clonotypes with a minimum total count of 5 and an alpha of 0.1. The Jaccard Index and the Morisita Overlap Index were used to quantify repertoire overlap between compartments. GLIPH clustered TCR beta CDR3s with public tetramer-defined viral CDR3s; viral motifs required at least three viral sequences plus V-gene enrichment. The table was pulled from immuneACCESS by TCRdb, which kept in-frame rearrangements only. Such tables lose some clones; where checked, under half of the loss comes from unresolved V genes, and the rest has no known cause. The V and J calls and clone size come from that table; D and trimming were worked out from the DNA. For this sample the table gives about 53,000 clones, of which 75% to 90% were detected only once. The ten largest clones add up to about 15% of the sample.

This sample was included in a study of T cells in localized non-small cell lung cancer (TCRdb year 2020). About the investigation overall: Comparing tumors with uninvolved tumor-adjacent lungs, the study looked at the T cell repertoires of 236 patients with early-stage NSCLC. A mean age of roughly 66 years was recorded for the NSCLC patients, of whom more than 120 were male and 95 to 110 were female. The cohort was made up of approximately 250 treatment-naive NSCLC patients whose localized lung tumors had been resected.

Measured from the cysteine to the phenylalanine, the CDR3 is 19 residues long. Only the CDR3 region is kept as DNA, spanning 57 bases read in frame from base 1. The germline V end is reduced by 5 bases and the J end by 4 bases; junction bases left unmatched: 14. The germline V gene (reference sequence) gives CDR1 as SEHNR and CDR2 as FQNEAQ. Results the study describes overall, beyond this receptor: Because multi-region sequencing of the tumors was not done, intratumor heterogeneity could not be ruled out. Uninvolved tumor-adjacent lung showed the highest T cell clonality, higher than tumor, which suggests more focused antigenic responses in the uninvolved tumor-adjacent lung. Because of the exploratory design, TCR variables were selected using unadjusted p-values without false-discovery rate correction. Of the top 100 tumor clones, a median of roughly 60 were detected in paired uninvolved adjacent lung; around 30 were also among that lung's top 100. Higher blood T cell density associated with longer overall survival, while higher adjacent-lung clonality associated with shorter survival.

The receptor was isolated from a man between 40 and 70 years old with stage III lung adenocarcinoma. Recombination connected TRBV7-9 to TRBJ2-5; 15 bases in between match TRBD2. Sequences were derived from peripheral blood mononuclear cells, sampled before any cancer treatment. This receptor carries the CDR3 CASSPGLAGGILGRETQYF. DNA sequence: TGTGCCAGCAGCCCAGGACTAGCGGGGGGGATTCTGGGGAGAGAGACCCAGTACTTC.